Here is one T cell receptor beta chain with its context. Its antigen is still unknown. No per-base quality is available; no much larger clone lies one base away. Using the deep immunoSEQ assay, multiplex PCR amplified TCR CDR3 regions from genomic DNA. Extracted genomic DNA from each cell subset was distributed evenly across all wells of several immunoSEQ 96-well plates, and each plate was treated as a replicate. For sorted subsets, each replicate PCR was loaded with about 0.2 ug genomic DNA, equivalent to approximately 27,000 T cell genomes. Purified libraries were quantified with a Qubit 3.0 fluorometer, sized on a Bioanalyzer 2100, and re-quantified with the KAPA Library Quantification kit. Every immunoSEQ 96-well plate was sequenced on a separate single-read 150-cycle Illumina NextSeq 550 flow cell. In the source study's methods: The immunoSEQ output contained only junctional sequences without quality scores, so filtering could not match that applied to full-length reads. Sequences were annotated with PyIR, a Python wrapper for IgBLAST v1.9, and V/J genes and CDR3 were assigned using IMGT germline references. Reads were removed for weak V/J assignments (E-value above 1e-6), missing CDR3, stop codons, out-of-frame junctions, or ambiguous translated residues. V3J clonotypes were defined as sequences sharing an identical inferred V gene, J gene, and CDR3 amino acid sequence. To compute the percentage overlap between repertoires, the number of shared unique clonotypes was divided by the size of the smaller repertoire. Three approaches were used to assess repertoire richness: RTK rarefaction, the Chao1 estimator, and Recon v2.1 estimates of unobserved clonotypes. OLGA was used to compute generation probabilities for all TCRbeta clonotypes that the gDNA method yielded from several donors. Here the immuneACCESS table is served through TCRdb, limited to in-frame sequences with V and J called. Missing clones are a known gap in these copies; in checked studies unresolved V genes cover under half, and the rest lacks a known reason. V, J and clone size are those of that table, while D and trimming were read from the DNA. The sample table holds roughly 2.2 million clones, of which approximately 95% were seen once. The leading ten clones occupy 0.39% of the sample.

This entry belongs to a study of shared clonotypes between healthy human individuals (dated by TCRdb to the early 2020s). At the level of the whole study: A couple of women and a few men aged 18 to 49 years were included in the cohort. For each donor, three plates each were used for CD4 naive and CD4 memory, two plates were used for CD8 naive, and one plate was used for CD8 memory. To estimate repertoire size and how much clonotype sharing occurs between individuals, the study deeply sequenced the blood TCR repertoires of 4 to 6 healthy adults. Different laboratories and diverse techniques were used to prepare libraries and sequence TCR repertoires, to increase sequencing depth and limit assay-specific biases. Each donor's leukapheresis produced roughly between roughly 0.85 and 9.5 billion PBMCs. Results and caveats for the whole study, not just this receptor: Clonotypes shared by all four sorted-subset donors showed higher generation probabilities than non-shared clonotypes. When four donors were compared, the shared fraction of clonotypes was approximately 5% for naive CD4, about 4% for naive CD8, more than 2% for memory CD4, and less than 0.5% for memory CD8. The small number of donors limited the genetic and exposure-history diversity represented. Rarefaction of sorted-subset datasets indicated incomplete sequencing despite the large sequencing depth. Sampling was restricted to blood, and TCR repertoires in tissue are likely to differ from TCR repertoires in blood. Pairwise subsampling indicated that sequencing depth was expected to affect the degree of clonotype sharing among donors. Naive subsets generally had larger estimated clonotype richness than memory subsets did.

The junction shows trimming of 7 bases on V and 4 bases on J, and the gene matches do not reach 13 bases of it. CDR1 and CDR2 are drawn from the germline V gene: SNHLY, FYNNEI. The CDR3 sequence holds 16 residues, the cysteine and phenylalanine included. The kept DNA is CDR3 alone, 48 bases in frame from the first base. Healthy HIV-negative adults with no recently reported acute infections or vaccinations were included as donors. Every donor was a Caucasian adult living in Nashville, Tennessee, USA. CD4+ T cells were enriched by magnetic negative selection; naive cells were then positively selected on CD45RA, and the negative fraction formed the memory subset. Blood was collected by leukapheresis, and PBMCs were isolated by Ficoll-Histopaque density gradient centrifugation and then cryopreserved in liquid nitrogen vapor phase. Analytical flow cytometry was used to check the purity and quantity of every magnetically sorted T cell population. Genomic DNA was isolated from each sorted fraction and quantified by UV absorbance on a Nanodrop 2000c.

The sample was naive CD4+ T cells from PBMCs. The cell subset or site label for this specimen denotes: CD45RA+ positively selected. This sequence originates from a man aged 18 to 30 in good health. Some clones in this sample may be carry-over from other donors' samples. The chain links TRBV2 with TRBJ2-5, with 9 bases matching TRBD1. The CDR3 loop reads CASTRQGGRLGETQYF. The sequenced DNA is TGTGCCAGCACCCGACAGGGGGGAAGACTTGGAGAGACCCAGTACTTC.